This TCR beta chain was retrieved from a study of blood T cell repertoires in COVID-19. Turning to the study itself: Acute-phase and convalescent COVID-19 samples originated in the United States, Italy and Spain. T cells, B-cell-depleted T cells, or PBMCs supplied cDNA or gDNA.

Per the authors' pipeline: Using reference gene primer amplification, nucleated cell counts were estimated. Profiling relied on immunoSEQ multiplex PCR, and the TCRdb table lists in-frame clones only, not all of them. From that table come the V and J calls and clone size; the DNA was used to work out D and trimming. Here the sample spans 55,000 to 65,000 clones, roughly 80% being singletons. CDR3 size: 14 residues. Trimming pared 3 bases from V and 9 bases from J, leaving 12 bases between. CDR1 and CDR2 (germline): SGHVS, FQNEAQ. The gene calls are TRBV7-8 and TRBJ1-6; tentative D call: TRBD1 (6 bases). The sample comprised peripheral blood. This TCR derives from a man aged 55 to 70 with acute or convalescent COVID-19. The CDR3 DNA follows: TGTGCCAGCAGCTTCGGGGAGGGGGGTTCACCCCTCCACTTT. Protein product: CASSFGEGGSPLHF.